This TCR beta chain was sequenced for a study of T cell repertoires in cytomegalovirus infection. Background on the study: The public TCR beta signatures pointed to both CMV infection and matching HLA type. Overall study findings and caveats: Ex vivo responses were dominated by HLA-C-restricted CMV-specific TCR beta clonotypes.

TCRdb analysed the reads with MiXCR anew, one entry per CDR3 protein. The data contain around 280,000 distinct CDR3 sequences, roughly 13% of them seen just once; the ten biggest clones take up 7% to 9.5%. This clonotype was seen a few times. The antigen is undetermined. CDR1 is SGHRS, CDR2 YFSETQ, per germline. The V and J ends lost 4 bases and 6 bases, in that order; junction bases with no gene match: 5. CDR3 size: 15 residues. Material: PBMCs. The sequence came from a human donor in good health (CMV status not recorded). Some clones in this sample may be carry-over from other donors' samples. The rearrangement joins TRBV5-1 to TRBJ2-3; 13 nucleotides match TRBD2. The CDR3 DNA is TGCGCCAGCAGCGTGGGACTAGCGGGGAAGGATACGCAGTATTTT. This gives the protein CASSVGLAGKDTQYF.